The T cell receptor (beta chain) described here comes from a study of CD8+ T cells in alopecia areata. V shed 3 bases and J 1 base; nucleotides not matched to a gene: 5. Germline CDR1 reads SGHRS; CDR2 reads YFSETQ. The CDR3 consists of 16 residues. General study results and limits: In lesional scalp, particularly from alopecia totalis/universalis, clonality was higher than in normal scalp.

RNA was isolated and reverse transcribed to cDNA, the sequencing template. Using immunoSEQ multiplex PCR, the repertoire was profiled, and TCRdb retains in-frame clones only, with some absent. Of about 110,000 clones in the sample, approximately 55% were seen once. Concerning this clone: Antigen: not known.

Treatment defined: oral pan-JAK inhibitor, 5-10 mg twice daily. The chain joins TRBV5-1 to TRBJ2-3; 10 positions agree with TRBD1. The receptor comes from a human donor with alopecia areata. The input for sequencing was CD4+ T cells sorted from blood, taken at week 24, from a patient treated with tofacitinib. Here the CDR3 DNA reads TGCGCCAGCAGCTCGGGACAGGGGTCGGGCACAGATACGCAGTATTTT. This gives the protein CASSSGQGSGTDTQYF.